This record covers a single TCR beta chain. The sample comes from a study of blood T cell repertoires in COVID-19. The germline V gene has CDR1 SGHTA and CDR2 FQGNSA. J was trimmed by 0 bases and V by 1 base; bases with no gene match: 6. The CDR3 extends over 18 amino acids. Original processing methods: Reference gene primers were amplified, and this amplification served to estimate nucleated cell counts. Using immunoSEQ multiplex PCR, the repertoire was profiled, and TCRdb retains in-frame clones only, with some absent. V and J calls and clone size are given by that table; D and trimming were obtained from the DNA. The sample records tens of thousands of clones, around 80% being singletons.

Specimen: peripheral blood. This sequence originates from a woman in her sixties or seventies with acute or convalescent COVID-19. This chain connects TRBV7-2 to TRBJ2-3; 11 nucleotides line up with TRBD2. The CDR3 loop reads CASSLVPSGGMSTDTQYF. In DNA, the CDR3 is TGTGCCAGCAGCTTAGTCCCTAGCGGGGGGATGAGCACAGATACGCAGTATTTT.